This TCR beta chain was recovered during a study of OX40 agonist ivuxolimab in advanced cancers. Overall study: As their treatment, patients were administered ivuxolimab, an agonistic anti-OX40 (CD134) antibody. Patients undergoing dose escalation presented with hepatocellular carcinoma, melanoma, renal cell or head and neck cancer. Findings and caveats of the study: In a subset of nonresponders, normalized T-cell clonal expansion was also low.

With 1 base clipped from V and 4 bases from J, the junction kept 2 bases outside the gene matches. The CDR3 contains 14 residues. Germline V gene lookup returns CDR1 SQVTM and CDR2 ANQGSEA. Generated by immunoSEQ multiplex PCR, the TCRdb table keeps only in-frame clones and is missing some. The sample holds approximately 76,000 clones, roughly nine tenths seen once. Autoimmune disease history or systemic immunosuppression meant exclusion. As regards this clone: Its antigen is undetermined.

The sequencing used CD4+ or CD8+ T cells sorted from blood, collected in a trial of the OX40 agonist ivuxolimab. The chain is built from TRBV29-1 and TRBJ2-3; 10 bases align to TRBD2. The source of this sequence is an adult with an advanced solid tumor such as melanoma, head and neck, liver or kidney cancer. This chain's CDR3 is CSVEGTSGPDTQYF. DNA for the CDR3: TGCAGCGTTGAAGGGACTAGCGGACCAGATACGCAGTATTTT.